A single sample gave rise to the 15 T cell receptor beta chains below, sequenced in a study of blood T cell repertoires in COVID-19. Here immunoSEQ multiplex PCR was the method, and the copy in TCRdb shows in-frame clones only, minus some. The data hold roughly 170,000 clones, with more than 65% observed a single time. Sequenced input: PBMCs or T cells enriched from blood (not recorded which). All receptors come from a man in his sixties who had recovered from COVID-19.

The V call is TRBV28, the J call TRBJ2-7; D is ambiguous. The CDR3 has 12 amino acids. Between the trimmed V and J ends, which lost 5 bases and 4 bases, there was a span of 9 bases. CDR1 and CDR2 from the germline V gene are MDHEN and SYDVKM. DNA for the CDR3: TGTGCCAGCAGTGTAACTGATTACGAGCAGTACTTC. This gives the protein CASSVTDYEQYF.

The chain is built from TRBV28 and TRBJ2-3; TRBD1 matches 9 bases. The V and J ends lost 5 bases and 3 bases, in that order; junction bases with no gene match: 3. This CDR3 contains 14 residues. CDR1 and CDR2 (germline): MDHEN, SYDVKM. CDR3 loop: CASSTDRGTDTQYF. CDR3 nucleotide sequence: TGTGCCAGCAGTACGGACAGGGGAACAGATACGCAGTATTTT.

The rearrangement links TRBV5-1 to TRBJ1-1, with D uncertain. V was trimmed by 3 bases and J by 2 bases, leaving 8 bases between them. Per the germline V gene, CDR1 is SGHRS and CDR2 is YFSETQ. The CDR3 sequence is 13 residues long. The CDR3 loop reads CASSSTTNTEAFF. The CDR3, as DNA: TGCGCCAGCAGCTCCACAACAAACACTGAAGCTTTCTTT.

V gene TRBV29-1 combines with J gene TRBJ1-5; 9 bases are shared with TRBD1. The CDR3 loop spans 14 amino acids. The J segment lost 6 bases and the V segment lost 6 bases, leaving 9 bases of the junction unmatched. Germline V CDR1 and CDR2: SQVTM, ANQGSEA. Here the CDR3 reads CSVADRGGSQPQHF. Written as DNA, the CDR3 is TGCAGCGTGGCGGACAGGGGCGGGAGTCAGCCCCAGCATTTT.

The V and J genes are TRBV10-3 and TRBJ2-5; 12 bases agree with TRBD2. The CDR3 loop spans 18 amino acids. The germline V gene encodes CDR1 ENHRY and CDR2 SYGVKD. Trimming at V came to 0 bases and at J to 2 bases, leaving 7 bases not matched to a gene. The CDR3 coding sequence is TGTGCCATCAGTGAGTCCCCTCCTAGCGGGGGGGGGCAAGAGACCCAGTACTTC. Encoded protein: CAISESPPSGGGQETQYF.

The J gene is TRBJ1-1, the V gene TRBV19, with D perhaps matching TRBD1 (6 bases). CDR3 length: 15 residues. V lost 6 bases and J 0 bases, leaving 14 bases between the germline ends. Germline CDR1 is LNHDA and CDR2 is SQIVND (reference sequence). CDR3 sequence reads: CASSPDRSMNTEAFF. The CDR3 nucleotides read TGTGCCAGTAGCCCGGACAGATCAATGAACACTGAAGCTTTCTTT.

This chain joins TRBV11-3 and TRBJ1-5; 8 bases are shared with TRBD1. The V gene's germline CDR1 is SGHNT and CDR2 YENEEA. The CDR3 is 17 amino acids. The junction had 9 bases not matched to a gene; V was cut back by 5 bases and J by 0 bases. The CDR3 loop reads CASSRDRKIYSNQPQHF. The CDR3 region has the DNA TGTGCCAGCAGCCGGGACAGGAAAATTTATAGCAATCAGCCCCAGCATTTT.

This rearrangement joins TRBV2 to TRBJ2-7; D not certain. The CDR3 is 12 residues long. The V gene's germline CDR1 is SNHLY and CDR2 FYNNEI. Trimming removed 4 bases from V and 2 bases from J, with 6 bases in between. Here the CDR3 reads CASSVGPYEQYF. CDR3 in DNA: TGTGCCAGCAGTGTGGGCCCCTACGAGCAGTACTTC.

This clone occurred once. The chain joins TRBV3-1 (or the pseudogene TRBV3-2) to TRBJ1-6, with a possible D match to TRBD1 (6 bases). V was shortened by 6 bases and J by 10 bases, with 13 bases between the two germline ends. Germline lookup yields CDR1 LGHDT and CDR2 YNNKEL (reference sequence). The CDR3 is made up of 13 amino acids. CDR3 nucleotides: TGTGCCAGCAGTCAAAACAGGGAGTCACCCCTCCACTTT. This encodes CASSQNRESPLHF.

The chain recombines TRBV7-2 with TRBJ1-3, with D possibly matching TRBD1 (6 bases). The CDR3 runs 19 residues. The germline CDR1 and CDR2 sequences are SGHTA and FQGNSA. V lost 5 bases and J lost 0, with 23 bases in between. The DNA of the CDR3 is TGTGCCAGCAGCCCAGGGGACCGATATTCCCATGTCTCTGGAAACACCATATATTTT. Amino acids: CASSPGDRYSHVSGNTIYF.

The chain employs TRBV12-5 and TRBJ2-5; D gene uncertain. The CDR3 loop spans 13 amino acids. Trimming stripped 1 base from V and 1 base from J, with 4 bases between. The germline V gene encodes CDR1 LGHNT and CDR2 FRNRAP. CDR3 sequence: CASGLDSQETQYF. CDR3 DNA sequence: TGTGCTAGTGGTTTGGACAGCCAAGAGACCCAGTACTTC.

This clone was seen a few times. V is TRBV27 and J is TRBJ1-6; D gene unclear. The CDR3 extends over 15 amino acids. V was shortened by 2 bases and J by 3 bases, with 8 bases between the two germline ends. The V gene's germline CDR1 is MNHEY and CDR2 SMNVEV (reference sequence). The CDR3 nucleotides are TGTGCCAGCAGTTTACGCAGGCACTATAATTCACCCCTCCACTTT. It specifies CASSLRRHYNSPLHF.

The CDR3 DNA follows: TGTGCCAGCTGGGATTTACTAGCGGGAGACGAGCAGTACTTC. Amino acid sequence: CASWDLLAGDEQYF. The chain has TRBV28 and TRBJ2-7; 11 positions match TRBD2. J lost 5 bases, V lost 8 bases, and 8 bases had no gene match. The germline gives CDR1 MDHEN, CDR2 SYDVKM. The CDR3 sequence is 14 residues long.

The V call is TRBV4-2, the J call TRBJ2-1; 12 positions match TRBD2. The CDR3 runs to 17 residues. The ends lost 0 bases at V and 12 bases at J; junction bases unmatched: 12. Germline V lookup: CDR1 LGHNA, CDR2 YNFKEQ. Here the CDR3 DNA reads TGTGCCAGCAGCCAAGATCCGAGGCTAGCGGGGGGGCAAGGGCAGTTCTTC. Amino acid sequence: CASSQDPRLAGGQGQFF.

In this sample, this clone turned up a few times. This rearrangement joins TRBV5-4 to TRBJ2-7; D is possibly TRBD1 (5 bases). Looked up from germline, CDR1 is SGHNT and CDR2 is YYREEE (reference sequence). The germline V and J ends were trimmed by 2 bases and 0 bases, with 12 bases remaining between them. CDR3 length: 15 residues. The CDR3, as DNA: TGTGCCAGCAGCTTTACAGGATTTAGCTCCTACGAGCAGTACTTC. Protein: CASSFTGFSSYEQYF.